The T cell receptor (beta chain) described here comes from a study of OX40 agonist ivuxolimab in advanced cancers. Study-wide context: Intravenous ivuxolimab at 0.01 to 10 mg/kg was given to patients every 2 weeks.

Remarks on this clone: Its target is not known.

The protocol was immunoSEQ multiplex PCR, while the TCRdb copy is restricted to in-frame clones and leaves out a portion. This sample carries more than 100,000 clones, 85% to 95% of them seen once, and the ten largest clones take approximately 0.99%. There are 16 residues in the CDR3. V trimming: 4 bases; J trimming: 7 bases; junction bases outside the gene matches: 11. Germline V gene sequence: CDR1 SGHDN, CDR2 FVKESK. Findings of the study overall: Expanded clones tended on average to be more numerous among CD8+ T cells than CD4+. Clonal expansion in partial responders at 0.1-3.0 mg/kg ranked among the lowest.

V is TRBV14 and J is TRBJ2-2; 8 nucleotides line up with TRBD1. The TCR sequence derives from an adult with an advanced solid tumor such as melanoma, head and neck, liver or kidney cancer. This specimen consisted of CD4+ or CD8+ T cells sorted from blood, obtained in a trial of the OX40 agonist ivuxolimab. The CDR3 region is CASSLRTGTGSGELFF. The CDR3 nucleotides are TGTGCCAGCAGCCTCCGGACAGGGACGGGCAGCGGGGAGCTGTTTTTT. Variable domain in full (rest from reference TRBV14 and TRBJ2-2): EAGVTQFPSHSVIEKGQTVTLRCDPISGHDNLYWYRRVMGKEIKFLLHFVKESKQDESGMPNNRFLAERTGGTYSTLKVQPAELEDSGVYFCASSLRTGTGSGELFFGEGSRLTVL.